Presented here are 10 T cell receptor beta chains from one specimen sequenced in a study of cytomegalovirus exposure and HLA in healthy donors (dated by TCRdb to about 2017). The receptor library was made with the immunoSEQ multiplex PCR assay. A mixture of 60 forward primers for TCR Vbeta segments and 13 reverse primers for TCR Jbeta segments was used in the multiplex PCR. TCRdb mirrors the immuneACCESS table, restricted to in-frame sequences. Some clones are absent from its copies; in checked studies, under half trace to an unresolved V gene, and the reason for the others is unknown. A total of under 150,000 clones appear in this sample, around 76% of them only once. The ten top clones hold around 1.8% of the sample. The sample consisted of PBMCs. These receptors originate from a woman in her forties or fifties in good health and CMV-seronegative.

The chain carries TRBV19 and TRBJ2-6; D is undetermined. CDR1 is LNHDA, CDR2 SQIVND, per germline (reference sequence). With 5 bases removed from V and 1 base from J, the gap between germline ends came to 6 bases. CDR3 length equals 14 residues. The CDR3 DNA sequence: TGTGCCAGTAGTGTTGCGTCTGGGGCCAACGTCCTGACTTTC. This translates into CASSVASGANVLTF.

This clone has a handful of counts. This chain connects TRBV30 to TRBJ1-1; the D is unclear. CDR3 length equals 14 residues. Germline CDR1 and CDR2: GTSNPN and SVGIG (reference sequence). Trimming pared 8 bases from V and 5 bases from J, leaving 21 bases between. The chain's CDR3 is CAGFGFGLGTEAFF. The CDR3, as DNA: TGTGCCGGATTTGGGTTTGGGCTTGGGACTGAAGCTTTCTTT.

DNA of the CDR3: TGCAGCGTCGCTTCTAGACTATCCTACAATGAGCAGTTCTTC. As protein: CSVASRLSYNEQFF. The V call is TRBV29-1, the J call TRBJ2-1; D might be TRBD2 (5 bases). The V end was cut by 6 bases, the J end by 1 base, with 13 bases between. This CDR3 is built from 14 residues. Germline CDR1 SQVTM, CDR2 ANQGSEA.

The chain uses TRBV5-8 and TRBJ1-1; D is possibly TRBD1 (5 bases). Germline V gene lookup returns CDR1 SGHTS and CDR2 YDEGEE. V shed 5 bases and J shed 1 base, with 15 bases lying between them. CDR3 length: 15 residues. CDR3 residues: CASRVTTAPNTEAFF. CDR3 sequence (DNA): TGTGCCAGCAGGGTTACGACAGCTCCGAACACTGAAGCTTTCTTT.

This rearrangement joins TRBV4-2 to TRBJ2-3; 7 bases line up with TRBD2. The CDR3 has 14 residues. Germline CDR1 LGHNA, CDR2 YNFKEQ. V was clipped by 4 bases and J by 5 bases; unmatched bases: 6. The DNA of the CDR3 is TGTGCCAGCAGCCGAGCCTTAGCGGGAGATACGCAGTATTTT. Amino acids: CASSRALAGDTQYF.

The DNA for the CDR3 is TGTGCCATCAGTTCCGCGGGGGGCCAAGGTGATGAGCAGTTCTTC. Translated, it gives CAISSAGGQGDEQFF. The chain employs TRBV10-3 and TRBJ2-1; 8 nucleotides line up with TRBD2. The V gene end was trimmed by 5 bases and the J gene end by 8 bases; junction bases not matched to a gene: 11. The CDR3 covers 15 residues. Per the germline V gene, CDR1 is ENHRY and CDR2 is SYGVKD.

This rearrangement joins TRBV19 to TRBJ1-2, with 9 positions matching TRBD1. Germline loops: CDR1 LNHDA, CDR2 SQIVND (reference sequence). CDR3 size: 13 residues. V lost 6 bases to trimming and J lost 7 bases; unmatched junction nucleotides: 6. CDR3 coding DNA: TGTGCCAGTAGGGCACAGGGGGCGAGTGGCTACACCTTC. It codes for CASRAQGASGYTF.

This clone was seen a few times. This chain links TRBV4-3 with TRBJ2-1; a weak D match, TRBD1 (6 bases). The germline gives CDR1 LGHNA, CDR2 YSLEER. The CDR3 contains 15 residues. The V end was cut by 3 bases, the J end by 3 bases, with 12 bases between. The CDR3 here is CASSHLRDNYNEQFF. The CDR3 coding sequence is TGCGCCAGCAGCCACCTCCGGGACAACTACAATGAGCAGTTCTTC.

This clone came up a few times. The chain recombines TRBV27 with TRBJ2-4; 9 bases are a match to TRBD2. V shed 6 bases, J shed 0 bases, and the junction held 12 bases outside the gene matches. Germline V gene data show CDR1 as MNHEY and CDR2 as SMNVEV (reference sequence). This CDR3 region has 18 residues. CDR3 sequence: CASSPRASGTLAKNIQYF. In nucleotides, the CDR3 is TGTGCCAGCAGCCCGCGGGCTAGCGGGACGCTAGCCAAAAACATTCAGTACTTC.

V usage is TRBV10-2 and J usage is TRBJ1-6, with D perhaps TRBD1 (6 bases). The CDR3 spans 13 residues. V shed 6 bases and J shed 8 bases, with 11 bases lying between them. Germline V gives CDR1 WSHSY, CDR2 SAAADI. In DNA, the CDR3 is TGCGCCAGCAGCTTAAAGGGGGATTCACCCCTCCACTTT. Protein: CASSLKGDSPLHF.